This is a list of T cell receptor beta chains from one sample in a study of early T cells in non-severe SARS-CoV-2 infection. TCRdb re-derived calls from the 5' RACE reads in MiXCR, one entry per CDR3 protein. The sample has more than 95,000 distinct CDR3 sequences; roughly 17% are singletons. Specimen: whole blood. Receptors were obtained from an adult who was a healthcare worker with PCR-confirmed SARS-CoV-2 infection or an uninfected control (not recorded which). Each CDR3 is given with its conserved first and last residue. D genes are given only for firm matches. Clone size is stated in some rows and not others, as once, few, many or a class when expanded.

TRBV28	TRBJ2-1	-	-	TGTGCCAGCAGCCTACTCGGGGACATTGGGATTGAGGATGAGCAGTTCTTC	CASSLLGDIGIEDEQFF
TRBV7-2	TRBJ1-6	-	-	TGTGCCAGCAGCTTAGAGCTTATTTACGGGACCGTGAATTCACCCCTCCACTTT	CASSLELIYGTVNSPLHF
TRBV19	TRBJ2-2	TRBD2	-	TGTGCCAGTAGTGCAGGGAGGGACACCGGGGAGCTGTTTTTT	CASSAGRDTGELFF
TRBV11-2	TRBJ2-2	TRBD1	few	TGTGCCAGCAGCTCTACAGGGGGGTTCACCGGGGAGCTGTTTTTT	CASSSTGGFTGELFF
TRBV12-3/TRBV12-4	TRBJ1-1	-	few	TGTGCCAGCAGAACTATGGACAGGAACACTGAAGCTTTCTTT	CASRTMDRNTEAFF
TRBV29-1	TRBJ1-1	-	few	TGCAGCGTTCGGGGTACAGGCCTTAACACTGAAGCTTTCTTT	CSVRGTGLNTEAFF
TRBV5-1	TRBJ1-4	-	-	TGCGCCAGCAGCTTGAGCCCTGGAAGCAGTGAAAAACTGTTTTTT	CASSLSPGSSEKLFF
TRBV6-1	TRBJ2-7	TRBD1	-	TGTGCCAGCACTGGGACAGGTAGCTACGAGCAGTACTTC	CASTGTGSYEQYF
TRBV28	TRBJ1-2	-	once	TGTGCCAGCAGTTTCGTCCGGCGCAGGCCAATCTATGGCTACACCTTC	CASSFVRRRPIYGYTF
TRBV28	TRBJ1-5	TRBD1	many	TGTGCCAGCAGTTTATTAAATCTGAGGACAGGGATACGGATTAATCAGCCCCAGCATTTT	CASSLLNLRTGIRINQPQHF
TRBV2	TRBJ1-2	-	-	TGTGCCAGCAGTGCAGGTGGAGGTGGCTACACCTTC	CASSAGGGGYTF
TRBV7-9	TRBJ2-3	-	-	TGTGCCAGCAGCCGGGTGACAGATACGCAGTATTTT	CASSRVTDTQYF
TRBV12-3/TRBV12-4	TRBJ1-5	-	-	TGTGCCAGCAGTTTTCTAGGTCAGCCCCAGCATTTT	CASSFLGQPQHF
TRBV2	TRBJ2-1	-	-	TGTGCCAGCATAGGGTATTCTAGCAGCCATGAGCAGTTCTTC	CASIGYSSSHEQFF
TRBV6-6	TRBJ1-5	TRBD1	few	TGTGCCAGCAGTTACTCCGACAGGGAGAGGGGCAATCAGCCCCAGCATTTT	CASSYSDRERGNQPQHF
TRBV24-1	TRBJ2-1	TRBD2	few	TGTGCCACCAGTGATGCGGCTAGCGGGGACAATGAGCAGTTCTTC	CATSDAASGDNEQFF
TRBV5-6	TRBJ2-1	-	-	TGTGCCAGCAGCTTGGGGGTCGGTGACAATGAGCAGTTCTTC	CASSLGVGDNEQFF
TRBV11-2	TRBJ1-2	-	many	TGTGCCAGCAGCCCTGACACCAACTATGGCTACACCTTC	CASSPDTNYGYTF
TRBV12-3/TRBV12-4	TRBJ1-2	-	-	TGTGCCAGCAGTTTGGCAGGGAACTATGGCTACACCTTC	CASSLAGNYGYTF
TRBV10-3	TRBJ2-1	-	few	TGTGCCATCAGTGAGTCGGGGGGCTCCTACAATGAGCAGTTCTTC	CAISESGGSYNEQFF
TRBV24-1	TRBJ2-1	TRBD1	few	TGTGCCACCAGTGATTGGGGACAGGACAATGAGCAGTTCTTC	CATSDWGQDNEQFF
TRBV15	TRBJ2-4	TRBD1	few	TGTGCCACCAGCACAGGACAGGGAACAGCCAAAAACATTCAGTACTTC	CATSTGQGTAKNIQYF
TRBV18	TRBJ2-7	-	-	TGTGCCAGCTCGAACCCTTCGGGATACGAGCAGTACTTC	CASSNPSGYEQYF
TRBV15	TRBJ2-7	-	few	TGTGCCACCAGCAGAGATCGGGGAGTTCTCGACGAGCAGTACTTC	CATSRDRGVLDEQYF